Listed below are T cell receptor beta chains from one sample, sequenced in a study of response to subunit inactivated influenza vaccine. A single record per CDR3 protein comes from TCRdb applying MiXCR to the RT-PCR reads. The repertoire holds around 530,000 distinct CDR3 sequences, with 16% as singletons. This sample comprised CD4+ T cells sorted from PBMCs, obtained about 24 months after vaccination. Receptors were obtained from a man aged 45-69 years who received an inactivated influenza vaccine. Both conserved end residues are part of each CDR3. D genes are given only for firm matches. Size values are once, few and many counts, or a class for expanded clones, and some rows have none.

j_call: TRBJ1-4
v_call: TRBV5-1
clone_size: NA
d_call: NA
cdr3_aa: CASSLAPGMDEKLFF
cdr3_nt: TGCGCCAGCAGCTTGGCCCCGGGTATGGATGAAAAACTGTTTTTT

j_call: TRBJ1-3
v_call: TRBV30
clone_size: NA
d_call: NA
cdr3_aa: CAWSWGPGNTIYF
cdr3_nt: TGTGCCTGGAGTTGGGGGCCTGGAAACACCATATATTTT

j_call: TRBJ2-7
v_call: TRBV7-2
clone_size: few
d_call: TRBD2
cdr3_aa: CASSRSGGYEQYF
cdr3_nt: TGTGCCAGCAGCCGTAGCGGGGGGTACGAGCAGTACTTC

j_call: TRBJ1-2
v_call: TRBV4-3
clone_size: few
d_call: NA
cdr3_aa: CASSQEGGGYGYTF
cdr3_nt: TGCGCCAGCAGCCAAGAGGGGGGCGGCTATGGCTACACCTTC

j_call: TRBJ2-7
v_call: TRBV10-3
clone_size: few
d_call: NA
cdr3_aa: CAISAGLIAASYEQYF
cdr3_nt: TGTGCCATCAGTGCCGGGTTAATAGCAGCCTCCTACGAGCAGTACTTC

j_call: TRBJ2-3
v_call: TRBV9
clone_size: NA
d_call: NA
cdr3_aa: CASSVLTQSTDTQYF
cdr3_nt: TGTGCCAGCAGCGTACTGACCCAGAGCACAGATACGCAGTATTTT

j_call: TRBJ2-3
v_call: TRBV4-1
clone_size: NA
d_call: TRBD2
cdr3_aa: CASSQEISGGPQYF
cdr3_nt: TGCGCCAGCAGCCAAGAGATTAGCGGGGGGCCGCAGTATTTT

j_call: TRBJ2-1
v_call: TRBV10-3
clone_size: few
d_call: NA
cdr3_aa: CAISELAEQFF
cdr3_nt: TGTGCCATCAGTGAATTAGCTGAGCAGTTCTTC

j_call: TRBJ2-3
v_call: TRBV20-1
clone_size: NA
d_call: TRBD1
cdr3_aa: CSAGTGGLTDTQYF
cdr3_nt: TGCAGTGCAGGGACAGGGGGGTTGACAGATACGCAGTATTTT

j_call: TRBJ1-3
v_call: TRBV7-2
clone_size: NA
d_call: NA
cdr3_aa: CASSLVVTSGNTIYF
cdr3_nt: TGTGCCAGCAGCTTAGTCGTAACCTCTGGAAACACCATATATTTT

j_call: TRBJ2-7
v_call: TRBV5-1
clone_size: few
d_call: TRBD2
cdr3_aa: CASSLPGTSGSNEQYF
cdr3_nt: TGCGCCAGCAGCTTGCCTGGGACTAGCGGGAGCAACGAGCAGTACTTC

j_call: TRBJ2-1
v_call: TRBV7-2
clone_size: few
d_call: NA
cdr3_aa: CASSRWSSEQFF
cdr3_nt: TGTGCCAGCAGCCGTTGGAGCAGTGAGCAGTTCTTC

j_call: TRBJ1-5
v_call: TRBV20-1
clone_size: NA
d_call: NA
cdr3_aa: CSAREQVNQPQHF
cdr3_nt: TGCAGTGCTAGGGAGCAGGTGAATCAGCCCCAGCATTTT

j_call: TRBJ2-3
v_call: TRBV27
clone_size: NA
d_call: TRBD2
cdr3_aa: CASSSHPGTSGVTQYF
cdr3_nt: TGTGCCAGCAGTTCTCACCCCGGGACTAGCGGGGTAACGCAGTATTTT

j_call: TRBJ1-2
v_call: TRBV20-1
clone_size: few
d_call: NA
cdr3_aa: CSARDRGRFGYTF
cdr3_nt: TGCAGTGCTAGAGATCGGGGCAGGTTCGGCTACACCTTC

j_call: TRBJ1-1
v_call: TRBV6-2/TRBV6-3
clone_size: many
d_call: TRBD1
cdr3_aa: CASSDQGAPNTEAFF
cdr3_nt: TGTGCCAGCAGTGACCAGGGGGCTCCGAACACTGAAGCTTTCTTT

j_call: TRBJ1-6
v_call: TRBV28
clone_size: few
d_call: TRBD1
cdr3_aa: CASSSPTGGFGNSPLHF
cdr3_nt: TGTGCCAGCAGTTCACCGACAGGGGGCTTCGGTAATTCACCCCTCCACTTT

j_call: TRBJ2-3
v_call: TRBV6-1
clone_size: few
d_call: TRBD1
cdr3_aa: CASRGIPGTGTDTQYF
cdr3_nt: TGTGCCAGCAGAGGAATACCGGGGACAGGCACAGATACGCAGTATTTT

j_call: TRBJ1-5
v_call: TRBV7-8
clone_size: NA
d_call: TRBD1
cdr3_aa: CASSYIGGRGNQPQHF
cdr3_nt: TGTGCCAGCAGCTATATAGGGGGCAGAGGCAATCAGCCCCAGCATTTT

j_call: TRBJ2-2
v_call: TRBV2
clone_size: many
d_call: NA
cdr3_aa: CASSEQGYTGELFF
cdr3_nt: TGTGCCAGCAGTGAACAGGGTTACACCGGGGAGCTGTTTTTT

j_call: TRBJ2-7
v_call: TRBV12-3/TRBV12-4
clone_size: NA
d_call: NA
cdr3_aa: CASSFHGYEQYF
cdr3_nt: TGTGCCAGCAGTTTCCACGGCTACGAGCAGTACTTC

j_call: TRBJ1-1
v_call: TRBV10-2
clone_size: NA
d_call: NA
cdr3_aa: CASSGRGMTEAFF
cdr3_nt: TGCGCCAGCAGTGGCAGGGGTATGACTGAAGCTTTCTTT

j_call: TRBJ1-2
v_call: TRBV7-9
clone_size: NA
d_call: NA
cdr3_aa: CASGVGGVDYGYTF
cdr3_nt: TGTGCCAGCGGGGTCGGTGGGGTCGACTATGGCTACACCTTC

j_call: TRBJ2-1
v_call: TRBV6-2/TRBV6-3
clone_size: NA
d_call: NA
cdr3_aa: CASIRARLFPGEQFF
cdr3_nt: TGTGCCAGCATTCGGGCCCGTCTGTTTCCGGGTGAGCAGTTCTTC

j_call: TRBJ2-1
v_call: TRBV12-3/TRBV12-4
clone_size: few
d_call: TRBD2
cdr3_aa: CAISWSVGLAGGSYNEQFF
cdr3_nt: TGTGCCATCAGTTGGAGCGTGGGACTAGCGGGAGGTTCTTACAATGAGCAGTTCTTC

j_call: TRBJ1-2
v_call: TRBV29-1
clone_size: few
d_call: TRBD1
cdr3_aa: CSAPGQGTTYGYTF
cdr3_nt: TGCAGCGCCCCCGGACAGGGTACGACCTATGGCTACACCTTC

j_call: TRBJ2-7
v_call: TRBV20-1
clone_size: NA
d_call: TRBD2
cdr3_aa: CSAMTSGRPREQYF
cdr3_nt: TGCAGTGCTATGACTAGCGGGAGGCCCCGCGAGCAGTACTTC

j_call: TRBJ1-5
v_call: TRBV20-1
clone_size: NA
d_call: TRBD1
cdr3_aa: CSARRQGVSNQPQHF
cdr3_nt: TGCAGTGCTCGTCGACAGGGGGTGAGCAATCAGCCCCAGCATTTT

j_call: TRBJ2-1
v_call: TRBV29-1
clone_size: NA
d_call: NA
cdr3_aa: CSVEIYNEQFF
cdr3_nt: TGCAGCGTTGAGATCTACAATGAGCAGTTCTTC

j_call: TRBJ1-3
v_call: TRBV20-1
clone_size: few
d_call: NA
cdr3_aa: CSASPAVGSGNTIYF
cdr3_nt: TGCAGTGCTAGCCCAGCGGTTGGCTCTGGAAACACCATATATTTT

j_call: TRBJ2-7
v_call: TRBV24-1
clone_size: few
d_call: TRBD1
cdr3_aa: CATSFHPDRSSYEQYF
cdr3_nt: TGTGCCACCAGTTTTCATCCGGACAGGTCTTCCTACGAGCAGTACTTC

j_call: TRBJ2-5
v_call: TRBV6-2/TRBV6-3
clone_size: few
d_call: TRBD1
cdr3_aa: CASSYDPGQIQETQYF
cdr3_nt: TGTGCCAGCAGTTACGACCCGGGACAGATACAAGAGACCCAGTACTTC

j_call: TRBJ1-1
v_call: TRBV3-1
clone_size: few
d_call: TRBD1
cdr3_aa: CASSPLGQGLGEAFF
cdr3_nt: TGTGCCAGCAGCCCACTAGGACAGGGGTTGGGTGAAGCTTTCTTT

j_call: TRBJ2-1
v_call: TRBV4-3
clone_size: NA
d_call: TRBD2
cdr3_aa: CASSSKLLSGTQIYNEQFF
cdr3_nt: TGCGCCAGCAGCTCCAAGCTCCTCAGCGGGACCCAGATCTACAATGAGCAGTTCTTC

j_call: TRBJ1-4
v_call: TRBV28
clone_size: few
d_call: TRBD1
cdr3_aa: CASRRTGGGVNEKLFF
cdr3_nt: TGTGCCAGCAGGAGGACAGGGGGCGGCGTGAATGAAAAACTGTTTTTT

j_call: TRBJ1-3
v_call: TRBV27
clone_size: NA
d_call: NA
cdr3_aa: CARRRQSSGNTIYF
cdr3_nt: TGTGCCAGGAGGAGACAGTCCTCTGGAAACACCATATATTTT

j_call: TRBJ2-1
v_call: TRBV29-1
clone_size: NA
d_call: NA
cdr3_aa: CSVGSRGLNNEQFF
cdr3_nt: TGCAGCGTGGGAAGCCGGGGGTTAAACAATGAGCAGTTCTTC

j_call: TRBJ1-1
v_call: TRBV9
clone_size: few
d_call: NA
cdr3_aa: CASSVALRNTEAFF
cdr3_nt: TGTGCCAGCAGCGTAGCATTGCGGAACACTGAAGCTTTCTTT

j_call: TRBJ2-7
v_call: TRBV4-2
clone_size: few
d_call: NA
cdr3_aa: CASSQDWGPYEQYF
cdr3_nt: TGTGCCAGCAGCCAAGATTGGGGGCCCTACGAGCAGTACTTC

j_call: TRBJ1-4
v_call: TRBV10-3
clone_size: few
d_call: NA
cdr3_aa: CAIRGALDEKLFF
cdr3_nt: TGTGCCATCAGGGGGGCTTTAGATGAAAAACTGTTTTTT

j_call: TRBJ2-7
v_call: TRBV6-2/TRBV6-3
clone_size: few
d_call: NA
cdr3_aa: CASSLTFSGEEQYF
cdr3_nt: TGTGCCAGCAGCCTCACGTTCAGTGGAGAGGAGCAGTACTTC

j_call: TRBJ1-1
v_call: TRBV10-3
clone_size: many
d_call: NA
cdr3_aa: CAIAPSMNTEAFF
cdr3_nt: TGTGCCATAGCGCCTTCAATGAACACTGAAGCTTTCTTT

j_call: TRBJ1-6
v_call: TRBV4-1
clone_size: few
d_call: NA
cdr3_aa: CASSQALLDKNSPLHF
cdr3_nt: TGCGCCAGCAGCCAAGCATTATTGGACAAGAATTCACCCCTCCACTTT

j_call: TRBJ1-2
v_call: TRBV25-1
clone_size: many
d_call: NA
cdr3_aa: CASSDREGVHGYTF
cdr3_nt: TGTGCCAGCAGTGACAGGGAGGGGGTGCATGGCTACACCTTC

j_call: TRBJ1-3
v_call: TRBV5-1
clone_size: NA
d_call: NA
cdr3_aa: CASSATDGRNTIYF
cdr3_nt: TGCGCCAGCAGCGCGACAGATGGCCGAAACACCATATATTTT

j_call: TRBJ2-3
v_call: TRBV20-1
clone_size: few
d_call: NA
cdr3_aa: CSAPWDARFSTDTQYF
cdr3_nt: TGCAGTGCCCCCTGGGACGCACGGTTTAGCACAGATACGCAGTATTTT

j_call: TRBJ2-1
v_call: TRBV9
clone_size: NA
d_call: TRBD2
cdr3_aa: CASSVALAGGSGHNEQFF
cdr3_nt: TGTGCCAGCAGCGTAGCTCTAGCGGGAGGTTCGGGGCACAATGAGCAGTTCTTC

j_call: TRBJ2-7
v_call: TRBV4-1
clone_size: NA
d_call: NA
cdr3_aa: CASSQYRGPYEQYF
cdr3_nt: TGCGCCAGCAGCCAGTACCGGGGCCCCTACGAGCAGTACTTC

j_call: TRBJ2-1
v_call: TRBV27
clone_size: few
d_call: NA
cdr3_aa: CASSFYSSANEQFF
cdr3_nt: TGTGCCAGCAGTTTTTACTCTAGCGCCAATGAGCAGTTCTTC

j_call: TRBJ2-7
v_call: TRBV20-1
clone_size: many
d_call: NA
cdr3_aa: CSVYAGNGGYEQYF
cdr3_nt: TGCAGTGTTTATGCAGGTAATGGCGGCTACGAGCAGTACTTC

j_call: TRBJ1-5
v_call: TRBV20-1
clone_size: NA
d_call: NA
cdr3_aa: CSAVERAWGNQPQHF
cdr3_nt: TGCAGTGCCGTGGAAAGGGCGTGGGGCAATCAGCCCCAGCATTTT

j_call: TRBJ2-5
v_call: TRBV27
clone_size: NA
d_call: TRBD2
cdr3_aa: CASSANGGSLQETQYF
cdr3_nt: TGTGCCAGCAGTGCGAACGGCGGGAGCTTGCAAGAGACCCAGTACTTC

j_call: TRBJ2-7
v_call: TRBV20-1
clone_size: few
d_call: TRBD2
cdr3_aa: CSARAGLQRGTYEQYF
cdr3_nt: TGCAGTGCCCGAGCAGGGCTACAGCGGGGGACGTACGAGCAGTACTTC